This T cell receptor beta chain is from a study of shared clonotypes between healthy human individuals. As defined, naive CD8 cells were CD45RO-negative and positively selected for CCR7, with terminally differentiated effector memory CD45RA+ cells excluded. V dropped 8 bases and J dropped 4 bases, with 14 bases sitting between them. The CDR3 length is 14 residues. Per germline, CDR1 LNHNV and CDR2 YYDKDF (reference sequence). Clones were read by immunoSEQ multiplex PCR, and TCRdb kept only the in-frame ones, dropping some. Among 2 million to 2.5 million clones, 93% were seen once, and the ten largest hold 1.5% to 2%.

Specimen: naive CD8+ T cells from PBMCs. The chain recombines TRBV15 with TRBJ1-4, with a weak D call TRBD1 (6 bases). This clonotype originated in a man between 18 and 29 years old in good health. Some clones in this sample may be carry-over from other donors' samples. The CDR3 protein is CATGEGGLNEKLFF. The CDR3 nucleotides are TGTGCCACCGGGGAAGGGGGGCTTAATGAAAAACTGTTTTTT.